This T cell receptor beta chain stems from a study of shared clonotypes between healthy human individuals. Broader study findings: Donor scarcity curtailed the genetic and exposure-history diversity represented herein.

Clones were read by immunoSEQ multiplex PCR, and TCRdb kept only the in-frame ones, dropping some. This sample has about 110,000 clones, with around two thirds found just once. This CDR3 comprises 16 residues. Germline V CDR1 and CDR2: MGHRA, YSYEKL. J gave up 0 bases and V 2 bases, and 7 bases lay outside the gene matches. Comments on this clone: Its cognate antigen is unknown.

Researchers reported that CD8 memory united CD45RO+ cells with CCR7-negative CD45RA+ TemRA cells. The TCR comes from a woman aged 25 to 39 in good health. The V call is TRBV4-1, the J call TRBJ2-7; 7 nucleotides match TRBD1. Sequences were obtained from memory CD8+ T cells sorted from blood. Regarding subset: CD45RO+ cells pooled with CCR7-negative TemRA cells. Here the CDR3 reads CASSQNRGPLSYEQYF. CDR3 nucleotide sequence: TGCGCCAGCAGCCAAAACAGGGGCCCTCTCTCCTACGAGCAGTACTTC.